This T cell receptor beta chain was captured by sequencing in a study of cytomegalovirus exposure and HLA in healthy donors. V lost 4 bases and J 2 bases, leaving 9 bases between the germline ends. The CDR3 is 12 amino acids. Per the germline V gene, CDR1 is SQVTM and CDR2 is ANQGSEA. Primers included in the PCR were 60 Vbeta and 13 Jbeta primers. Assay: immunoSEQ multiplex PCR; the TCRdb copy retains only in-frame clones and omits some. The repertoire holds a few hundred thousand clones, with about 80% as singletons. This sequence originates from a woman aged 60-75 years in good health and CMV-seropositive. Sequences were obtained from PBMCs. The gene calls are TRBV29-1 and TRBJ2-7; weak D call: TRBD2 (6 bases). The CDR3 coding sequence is TGCAGCGTTGCTCGGGGGACCTACGAGCAGTACTTC. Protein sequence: CSVARGTYEQYF.